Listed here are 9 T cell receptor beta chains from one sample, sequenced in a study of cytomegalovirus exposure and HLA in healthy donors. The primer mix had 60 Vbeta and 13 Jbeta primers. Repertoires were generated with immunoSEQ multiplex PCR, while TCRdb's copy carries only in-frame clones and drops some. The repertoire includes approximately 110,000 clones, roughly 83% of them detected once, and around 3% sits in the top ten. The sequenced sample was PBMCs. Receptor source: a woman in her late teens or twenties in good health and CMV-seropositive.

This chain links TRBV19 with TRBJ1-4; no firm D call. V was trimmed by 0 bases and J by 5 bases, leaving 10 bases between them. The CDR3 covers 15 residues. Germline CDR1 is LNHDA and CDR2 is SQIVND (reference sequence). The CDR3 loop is CASSIELAENEKLFF. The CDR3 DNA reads TGTGCCAGTAGTATAGAGTTGGCGGAGAATGAAAAACTGTTTTTT.

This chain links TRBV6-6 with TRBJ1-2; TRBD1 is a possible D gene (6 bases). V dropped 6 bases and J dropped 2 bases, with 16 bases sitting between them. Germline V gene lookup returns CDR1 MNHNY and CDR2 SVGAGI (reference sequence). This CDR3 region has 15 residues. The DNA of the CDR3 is TGTGCCAGCAGGCCTCTCTCGACAGGAAACTATGGCTACACCTTC. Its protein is CASRPLSTGNYGYTF.

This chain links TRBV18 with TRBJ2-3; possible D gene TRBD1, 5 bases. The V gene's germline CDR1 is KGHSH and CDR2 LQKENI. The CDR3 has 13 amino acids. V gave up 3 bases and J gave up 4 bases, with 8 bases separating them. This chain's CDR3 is CASSPSRADTQYF. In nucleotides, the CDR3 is TGTGCCAGCTCACCTTCCAGGGCAGATACGCAGTATTTT.

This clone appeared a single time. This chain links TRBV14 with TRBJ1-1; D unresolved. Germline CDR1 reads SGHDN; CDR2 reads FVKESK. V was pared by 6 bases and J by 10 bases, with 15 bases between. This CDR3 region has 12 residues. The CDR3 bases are TGTGCCAGCAGGCCAGATAGGAGGGTAGCTTTCTTT. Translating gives CASRPDRRVAFF.

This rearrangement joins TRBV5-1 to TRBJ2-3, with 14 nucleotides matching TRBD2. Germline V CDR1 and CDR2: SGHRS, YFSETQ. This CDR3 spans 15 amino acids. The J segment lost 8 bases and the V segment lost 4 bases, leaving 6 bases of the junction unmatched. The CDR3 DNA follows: TGCGCCAGCAGCCTCGGGACTAGCGGGAGAGGTACGCAGTATTTT. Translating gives CASSLGTSGRGTQYF.

This CDR3 is CASSPEAGAGNTIYF. CDR3 sequence (DNA): TGTGCCAGCAGCCCGGAGGCGGGTGCTGGAAACACCATATATTTT. This rearrangement joins TRBV5-4 to TRBJ1-3; D gene unclear. Germline V gene data show CDR1 as SGHNT and CDR2 as YYREEE (reference sequence). The CDR3 length is 15 residues. Between the trimmed V and J ends, which lost 4 bases and 2 bases, there was a span of 13 bases. Using reference TRBV5-4 and TRBJ1-3 for the parts outside the CDR3, the full variable domain is ETGVTQSPTHLIKTRGQQVTLRCSSQSGHNTVSWYQQALGQGPQFIFQYYREEENGRGNFPPRFSGLQFPNYSSELNVNALELDDSALYLCASSPEAGAGNTIYFGEGSWLTVV.

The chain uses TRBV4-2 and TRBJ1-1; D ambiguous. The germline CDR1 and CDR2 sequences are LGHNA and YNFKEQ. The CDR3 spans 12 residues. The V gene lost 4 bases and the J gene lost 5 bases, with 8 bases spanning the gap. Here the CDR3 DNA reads TGTGCCAGCAGCCCGTCCCGGACTGAAGCTTTCTTT. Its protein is CASSPSRTEAFF.

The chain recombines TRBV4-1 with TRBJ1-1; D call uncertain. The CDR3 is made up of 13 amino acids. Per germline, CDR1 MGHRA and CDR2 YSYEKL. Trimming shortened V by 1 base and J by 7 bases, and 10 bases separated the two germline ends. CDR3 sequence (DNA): TGCGCCAGCAGCCAAGTGGTACAGAGTGAAGCTTTCTTT. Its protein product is CASSQVVQSEAFF.

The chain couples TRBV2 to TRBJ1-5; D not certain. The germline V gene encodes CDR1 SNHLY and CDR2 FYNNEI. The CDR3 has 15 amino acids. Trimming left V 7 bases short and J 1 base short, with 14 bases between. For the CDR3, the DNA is TGTGCCAGCAAGCAAGAGGGCCTCAGCAATCAGCCCCAGCATTTT. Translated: CASKQEGLSNQPQHF.